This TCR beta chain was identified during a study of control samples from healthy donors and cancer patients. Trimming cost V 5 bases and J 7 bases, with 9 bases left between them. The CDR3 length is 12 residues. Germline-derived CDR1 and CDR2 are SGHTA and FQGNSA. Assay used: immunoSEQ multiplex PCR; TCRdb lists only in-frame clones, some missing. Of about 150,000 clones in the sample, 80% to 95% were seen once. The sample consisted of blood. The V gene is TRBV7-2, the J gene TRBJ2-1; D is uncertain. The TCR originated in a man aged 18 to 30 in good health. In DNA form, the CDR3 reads TGTGCCAGCAGCCCAGGATTGAATGAGCAGTTCTTC. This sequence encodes CASSPGLNEQFF.